Below, one T cell receptor (beta chain) is given with its context. This CDR3 contains 11 residues. In germline, CDR1 is SNHLY, CDR2 FYNNEI. V dropped 9 bases and J dropped 7 bases, with 10 bases sitting between them. These data belong to a study of blood T cell repertoires in COVID-19. Only in-frame clones appear in the TCRdb table, and some are missing; sequencing was by immunoSEQ multiplex PCR. The sample contains around 130,000 clones, around 89% of which appear only once. The J gene is TRBJ2-1, the V gene TRBV2, with D unresolved. The source is a man aged 45-65 years with active or convalescent COVID-19. Source material: peripheral blood. DNA of the CDR3: TGTGCCAGTGTAAGAGATAATGAGCAGTTCTTC. It encodes CASVRDNEQFF.